The present entry profiles one T cell receptor beta chain with its context. The data are from a study of PD-L1 blockade in urothelial cancer. The time point is: pretreatment peripheral blood. The method was immunoSEQ multiplex PCR; TCRdb's version includes in-frame clones alone and lacks a portion of them. The repertoire consists of approximately 50,000 clones, with around four fifths occurring once and the leading ten covering approximately 2.9%. The sequence derives from a man between 65 and 85 years old with urothelial cancer. Source: PBMCs, taken around atezolizumab (anti-PD-L1) treatment.

CDR3 bases: TGTGCCAGCAGACCGGGACAGGGGGGCCACGAGCAGTACTTC. This translates into CASRPGQGGHEQYF. The gene calls are TRBV2 and TRBJ2-7; 11 bases fit TRBD1. In germline, CDR1 is SNHLY, CDR2 FYNNEI. V shed 6 bases and J 5 bases; nucleotides not matched to a gene: 6. The CDR3 is 14 residues long. Full variable domain (missing parts from reference TRBV2 and TRBJ2-7): EPEVTQTPSHQVTQMGQEVILRCVPISNHLYFYWYRQILGQKVEFLVSFYNNEISEKSEIFDDQFSVERPDGSNFTLKIRSTKLEDSAMYFCASRPGQGGHEQYFGPGTRLTVT.